A single sample is the source of the 22 T cell receptor beta chains below, sequenced in a study of T-cell memory formation after mild COVID-19. One entry per CDR3 protein results from TCRdb running MiXCR on the 5' RACE reads. In the table there are 350,000 to 500,000 distinct CDR3 sequences, about 20% of which are singletons. Sequenced input: PBMCs or a T cell subset sorted from them (not recorded which). The origin of the receptors is a man aged 18 to 29 who had mild COVID-19 (a few samples of this study predate the infection). Cell type and time point are not known.

The chain carries TRBV6-6 and TRBJ2-7; D call uncertain. This CDR3 spans 17 amino acids. The germline V gene has CDR1 MNHNY and CDR2 SVGAGI (reference sequence). The V gene lost 5 bases and the J gene lost 5 bases, with 25 bases spanning the gap. CDR3 in amino acids: CASSVGNTYISSHEQYV. The CDR3 coding sequence is TGTGCCAGCAGTGTAGGGAATACCTACATCTCTTCCCACGAGCAGTACGTC.

This clonotype has only a few counts. This chain connects TRBV7-9 to TRBJ1-1; no reliable D call. This CDR3 has 14 residues. The V gene's germline CDR1 is SEHNR and CDR2 FQNEAQ (reference sequence). V was shortened by 5 bases and J by 4 bases, with 14 bases between the two germline ends. CDR3 in amino acids: CASSGTSRGTEAFF. In DNA, the CDR3 is TGTGCCAGCAGCGGCACGAGCCGGGGCACTGAAGCTTTCTTT.

This chain uses TRBV5-1 with TRBJ1-5; possible D gene TRBD1, 5 bases. The V end lost 0 bases, the J end lost 7 bases, and 14 bases lay between the germline ends. The CDR3 is made up of 15 amino acids. Germline loops: CDR1 SGHRS, CDR2 YFSETQ. The CDR3 spells CASSLAPGPGQPQHF. Written as DNA, the CDR3 is TGCGCCAGCAGCTTGGCACCGGGGCCAGGACAGCCCCAGCATTTT.

The chain recombines TRBV5-6 with TRBJ2-3, with 13 bases identical to TRBD2. The V segment lost 1 base and the J segment 2 bases; nucleotides outside the gene matches: 7. The CDR3 has 18 amino acids. Per the germline V gene, CDR1 is SGHDT and CDR2 is YYEEEE. The DNA of the CDR3 is TGTGCCAGCAGCTTGACTAGCGGGGGGGCTTTATTCACAGATACGCAGTATTTT. This encodes CASSLTSGGALFTDTQYF. The complete variable domain, with remaining parts taken from reference TRBV5-6 and TRBJ2-3, reads DAGVTQSPTHLIKTRGQQVTLRCSPKSGHDTVSWYQQALGQGPQFIFQYYEEEERQRGNFPDRFSGHQFPNYSSELNVNALLLGDSALYLCASSLTSGGALFTDTQYFGPGTRLTVL.

The J gene is TRBJ2-3, the V gene TRBV5-1, with D tentatively TRBD1 or TRBD2 (5 bases each). CDR1 and CDR2 (germline): SGHRS, YFSETQ. V gave up 4 bases and J gave up 0 bases, with 12 bases separating them. The CDR3 runs to 15 residues. The CDR3 nucleotides are TGCGCCAGCAGCCAATCCGGGACCAGCACAGATACGCAGTATTTT. It specifies CASSQSGTSTDTQYF.

This clonotype was counted only a few times. The V and J genes are TRBV4-2 and TRBJ2-7, with TRBD2 matching 8 bases. CDR1 and CDR2 from the germline V gene are LGHNA and YNFKEQ. The CDR3 spans 16 residues. V shed 1 base, J shed 2 bases, and the junction held 7 bases outside the gene matches. In nucleotides, the CDR3 is TGTGCCAGCAGCCAAGTTTCAATCGGGGGGGCCTACGAGCAGTACTTC. This codes for CASSQVSIGGAYEQYF.

The V and J genes are TRBV6-2 or TRBV6-3 and TRBJ2-4, with D perhaps TRBD2 (5 bases). The CDR3 totals 16 residues. The germline V gene encodes CDR1 MNHEY and CDR2 SVGEGT. Trimming stripped 7 bases from V and 3 bases from J, with 19 bases between. This chain's CDR3 is CASTSYEDYGKNIQYF. In DNA, the CDR3 is TGTGCCAGCACGTCTTACGAAGACTATGGCAAAAACATTCAGTACTTC.

The chain links TRBV5-6 to TRBJ2-2; 8 bases line up with TRBD1. The trim removed 3 bases at V and 4 bases at J, leaving 8 bases unmatched. There are 16 residues in the CDR3. Germline V gene lookup returns CDR1 SGHDT and CDR2 YYEEEE. The CDR3 DNA follows: TGTGCCAGCAGCTGGGGTGGACAGGGCCCCACCGGGGAGCTGTTTTTT. Residues: CASSWGGQGPTGELFF.

The CDR3 region has the DNA TGTGCCAGCAGACACCCCCAGGAACTCACTGAAGCTTTCTTT. Its protein is CASRHPQELTEAFF. The chain combines TRBV7-9 with TRBJ1-1; no firm D call. V was pared by 6 bases and J by 4 bases, with 15 bases between. Germline CDR1 SEHNR, CDR2 FQNEAQ (reference sequence). This CDR3 is built from 14 residues.

This clonotype was detected a few times. The chain couples TRBV28 to TRBJ2-7; D is possibly TRBD1 or TRBD2 (5 bases each). Germline V lookup: CDR1 MDHEN, CDR2 SYDVKM. The CDR3 length is 14 residues. V was trimmed by 6 bases and J by 6 bases, leaving 18 bases between them. In DNA form, the CDR3 reads TGTGCCAGCAGCAGGAACGGGGCCCCAGGCGAGCAGTACTTC. It codes for CASSRNGAPGEQYF.

This clonotype has just a few counts. The chain couples TRBV29-1 to TRBJ1-6; the match to TRBD1 covers 7 bases. The germline V gene encodes CDR1 SQVTM and CDR2 ANQGSEA. The J segment lost 7 bases and the V segment lost 6 bases, leaving 6 bases of the junction unmatched. CDR3 length: 13 amino acids. CDR3: CSVQGGENSPLHF. Here the CDR3 DNA reads TGCAGCGTCCAGGGGGGGGAGAATTCACCCCTCCACTTT.

The chain joins TRBV20-1 to TRBJ2-7; D is undetermined. The CDR3 runs 14 residues. Germline CDR1 DFQATT, CDR2 SNEGSKA (reference sequence). The V and J ends lost 3 bases and 0 bases respectively, with 12 bases between them. The CDR3 spells CSASIRARSYEQYV. The DNA of the CDR3 is TGCAGTGCTAGTATCCGAGCACGCTCCTACGAGCAGTACGTC.

The rearrangement joins TRBV6-5 to TRBJ2-2; D gene unclear. Trimming cost V 10 bases and J 2 bases, with 17 bases left between them. The germline V gene has CDR1 MNHEY and CDR2 SVGAGI. The CDR3 length is 15 residues. The CDR3 reads CAILRVGLNTGELFF. The CDR3, as DNA: TGTGCCATCCTACGGGTGGGCTTAAACACCGGGGAGCTGTTTTTT.

V gene TRBV19 combines with J gene TRBJ2-7; D is possibly TRBD1 (6 bases). The CDR3 covers 15 residues. CDR1 and CDR2 from the germline V gene are LNHDA and SQIVND (reference sequence). Trimming removed 3 bases at V and 2 bases at J, with 14 bases between. This CDR3 is CASSISSGETYEQYF. The CDR3 nucleotides are TGTGCCAGTAGTATCAGTTCAGGGGAGACCTACGAGCAGTACTTC.

The gene calls are TRBV28 and TRBJ1-1, with D uncertain. Trimming took off 4 bases at V and 2 bases at J, with 14 bases between the two ends. Germline CDR1 is MDHEN and CDR2 is SYDVKM. This CDR3 has 15 amino acids. CDR3 protein: CASSSRGLINTEAFF. Here the CDR3 DNA reads TGTGCCAGCAGTTCCCGGGGTTTGATAAACACTGAAGCTTTCTTT.

This clonotype was counted a few times. This rearrangement joins TRBV5-1 to TRBJ2-2; the D gene is possibly TRBD1 (6 bases). The germline CDR1 and CDR2 sequences are SGHRS and YFSETQ. Deletions cut 4 bases from V and 1 base from J, with 11 bases between. CDR3 length: 15 residues. CDR3 amino acids: CASSPDRMNTGELFF. In nucleotides, the CDR3 is TGCGCCAGCAGCCCTGACAGGATGAACACCGGGGAGCTGTTTTTT. Complete variable domain (other parts from reference TRBV5-1 and TRBJ2-2): KAGVTQTPRYLIKTRGQQVTLSCSPISGHRSVSWYQQTPGQGLQFLFEYFSETQRNKGNFPGRFSGRQFSNSRSEMNVSTLELGDSALYLCASSPDRMNTGELFFGEGSRLTVL.

This clonotype came up a few times. This sequence joins TRBV4-3 and TRBJ2-1; 7 positions match TRBD1. V dropped 4 bases and J dropped 9; count of bases not matched to a gene: 9. Germline lookup yields CDR1 LGHNA and CDR2 YSLEER. The CDR3 runs to 14 residues. This chain's CDR3 is CASSLDRAVGEQFF. DNA for the CDR3: TGCGCCAGCAGCCTTGACAGGGCCGTGGGTGAGCAGTTCTTC.

The chain uses TRBV19 and TRBJ2-3; TRBD2 agrees at 10 bases. The trim removed 6 bases at V and 0 bases at J, leaving 6 bases unmatched. Per germline, CDR1 LNHDA and CDR2 SQIVND (reference sequence). The length of the CDR3 is 16 residues. CDR3 protein: CASSAGLAASTDTQYF. The CDR3 DNA reads as TGTGCCAGTAGCGCTGGACTAGCGGCTAGCACAGATACGCAGTATTTT.

This clonotype was seen a few times. This chain links TRBV7-9 with TRBJ2-3, with D uncertain. Per the germline V gene, CDR1 is SEHNR and CDR2 is FQNEAQ (reference sequence). Deletions cut 1 base from V and 0 bases from J, with 8 bases between. This CDR3 has 15 residues. CDR3 in DNA: TGTGCCAGCAGCTTAGAGACCGTTAGCACAGATACGCAGTATTTT. Translated, it gives CASSLETVSTDTQYF.

V is TRBV20-1 and J is TRBJ2-1, with 8 bases identical to TRBD2. Germline V lookup: CDR1 DFQATT, CDR2 SNEGSKA (reference sequence). J lost 6 bases, V lost 0 bases, and 7 bases had no gene match. CDR3 length: 15 amino acids. CDR3 in DNA: TGCAGTGCTAGAGACCCCGGGGGGGCCTCCAATGAGCAGTTCTTC. Its translation: CSARDPGGASNEQFF.

This clonotype was picked up a small number of times. The chain has TRBV24-1 and TRBJ1-5; TRBD1 might be the D (5 bases). This CDR3 contains 13 residues. Deletions cut 4 bases from V and 5 bases from J, with 8 bases between. In germline, CDR1 is KGHDR, CDR2 SFDVKD. The CDR3 protein is CATSEAGDQPQHF. CDR3 in DNA: TGTGCCACCAGTGAGGCGGGGGATCAGCCCCAGCATTTT.

This clonotype came up many times. The chain has TRBV18 and TRBJ2-3; D ambiguous. V was trimmed by 0 bases and J by 2 bases, leaving 6 bases between them. Per the germline V gene, CDR1 is KGHSH and CDR2 is LQKENI. The CDR3 covers 14 residues. In nucleotides, the CDR3 is TGTGCCAGCTCACCACCTTCCAACACAGATACGCAGTATTTT. It is translated as CASSPPSNTDTQYF.